This TCR beta chain was observed in a study of blood T cells in healthy people across ages. Next came a second PCR, run for about 7 to 12 cycles, which used a sample-barcoded 5' primer along with a J-beta primer mix. MiXCR, applied by TCRdb to the 5' RACE reads, yields one record per CDR3 protein. The table has roughly 800,000 distinct CDR3 sequences, 58% seen once. The individuals who served as donors were healthy Caucasians living in Russia, aged roughly 6 to 90. Staff drew around 10 milliliters of peripheral blood from each donor. Germline-derived CDR1 and CDR2 are MNHEY and SMNVEV (reference sequence). There are 15 residues in the CDR3. The V segment lost 5 bases and the J segment 1 base; nucleotides outside the gene matches: 3.

This chain connects TRBV27 to TRBJ1-5; TRBD1 agrees at 9 bases. The sequence came from a young man in good health. Sequenced input: blood. The CDR3 DNA follows: TGTGCCAGCAGTACTGGACAGGGGAGCAATCAGCCCCAGCATTTT. Amino acid sequence: CASSTGQGSNQPQHF.